Listed below are T cell receptor beta chains from one sample, sequenced in a study of blood T cell repertoires in COVID-19. Data came from immunoSEQ multiplex PCR; TCRdb stores just in-frame clones and leaves some out. The sample shows approximately 440,000 clones, 90% of them seen only once. The sequencing input was PBMCs or T cells enriched from blood (not recorded which). These receptors were obtained from a man younger than 30 who had recovered from COVID-19. Each CDR3 is given with its conserved first and last residue. Fields, in order: V gene, J gene, CDR3 protein.

v_call: TRBV4-1
j_call: TRBJ1-2
cdr3_aa: CASSQGGGQAF

v_call: TRBV7-9
j_call: TRBJ1-2
cdr3_aa: CASSLMDSNYGYTF

v_call: TRBV10-1
j_call: TRBJ2-7
cdr3_aa: CASGQGLSGEQYF

v_call: TRBV7-2
j_call: TRBJ2-3
cdr3_aa: CASSLGAGGGDTQYF

v_call: TRBV9
j_call: TRBJ2-1
cdr3_aa: CASSVARTSGNNEQFF

v_call: TRBV28
j_call: TRBJ2-3
cdr3_aa: CASSFPGLAGGTDTQYF

v_call: TRBV19
j_call: TRBJ1-4
cdr3_aa: CASSSGAGGTKNEKLFF

v_call: TRBV29-1
j_call: TRBJ2-5
cdr3_aa: CSVNLGQETQYF

v_call: TRBV2
j_call: TRBJ2-3
cdr3_aa: CASSEAPADTQYF

v_call: TRBV6-5
j_call: TRBJ2-5
cdr3_aa: CASSRGNSQETQYF

v_call: TRBV5-1
j_call: TRBJ1-6
cdr3_aa: CASSGPGVGSVNSPLHF

v_call: TRBV5-1
j_call: TRBJ1-6
cdr3_aa: CASREGPQGSPLHF

v_call: TRBV12-3/TRBV12-4
j_call: TRBJ1-6
cdr3_aa: CASTRGLWETLHF

v_call: TRBV20-1
j_call: TRBJ1-2
cdr3_aa: CSASIQNGYTF

v_call: TRBV28
j_call: TRBJ1-4
cdr3_aa: CASSLGGSRGEKLFF

v_call: TRBV6-5
j_call: TRBJ1-2
cdr3_aa: CASSYSGITKGYTF

v_call: TRBV25-1
j_call: TRBJ1-2
cdr3_aa: CASSGDRGPYGYTF

v_call: TRBV7-2
j_call: TRBJ2-1
cdr3_aa: CASSFTESYNEQFF

v_call: TRBV10-2
j_call: TRBJ2-7
cdr3_aa: CASSEFSSYEQYF

v_call: TRBV19
j_call: TRBJ1-1
cdr3_aa: CASSIGGWNTEAFF

v_call: TRBV15
j_call: TRBJ2-3
cdr3_aa: CATSREGAVCTDTQYF

v_call: TRBV2
j_call: TRBJ1-2
cdr3_aa: CASSSQGDYGYTF

v_call: TRBV6-5
j_call: TRBJ1-5
cdr3_aa: CASSYSGGAPQHF

v_call: TRBV7-3
j_call: TRBJ2-3
cdr3_aa: CASSLSRQTTDTQYF

v_call: TRBV27
j_call: TRBJ1-3
cdr3_aa: CASSSGTTGNTIYF

v_call: TRBV11-2
j_call: TRBJ2-3
cdr3_aa: CASRRGGLTDTQYF